This T cell receptor (beta chain) was captured in a study of blood T cell repertoires in COVID-19 (dated by TCRdb to 2020 to 2021). With regard to the full study: Samples covering the acute and convalescent phases of COVID-19 were provided by collaborators in the United States, Italy and Spain. The prospective study material was composed of cDNA or gDNA derived from T cells, B-cell-depleted T cells, or PBMCs. Deeply sampled blood TCRbeta repertoires from subjects exposed to, actively infected with, or recovered from COVID-19 were included in the dataset. A freely available public database, intended as a resource for researchers studying the immune response to SARS-CoV-2, is where the repertoires were released. Samples were obtained from the ongoing ImmuneRACE study (first 160 participants) and from about 1,300 subjects provided by 6 global collaborators. A de-identified subject ID, COVID-19 status, age in years and sex were almost always included in the sample metadata. Where available, HLA class I and class II types were obtained from metadata supplied by the sample provider rather than from assay-based typing.

Worth noting for this clone: Its antigen remains undetermined. Per-base quality was not reported, and no clone a single base away is much larger than it.

CDR3 length: 15 amino acids, cysteine to phenylalanine. Only CDR3 DNA remains: 45 bases, in frame from the first base. Per the germline V gene, SGHNT is the CDR1 and YENEEA is the CDR2. V sheds 5 bases and J sheds 2 bases, leaving 12 bases between their ends. Overall study outcomes, separate from this receptor: The quantity of clinical and demographic metadata differed by source and by participant and was supplied without curation.

Each collaborating institution followed its own protocols to collect whole blood in K2EDTA tubes. Collaborator samples were shipped for TCRbeta analysis as frozen whole blood, isolated PBMCs, or DNA extracted from either sample type. The immunoSEQ Assay, a bias-controlled multiplex PCR, was used to amplify TCRbeta CDR3 regions from genomic DNA. On the study's bioinformatics: Within the assay, amplification of reference gene primers was used to estimate how many nucleated cells each sample contained. To quantify the absolute abundance of each unique TCRbeta CDR3 rearrangement, sequence reads were collapsed and filtered. For each sample, productive Simpson clonality was calculated as the square root of Simpson's diversity index across productive rearrangements. This is the immuneACCESS table as TCRdb keeps it, with only in-frame sequences that have V and J called. A part of the clones is gone; compared with another copy, unresolved V genes explain less than half, and the rest is unexplained. The V and J calls and clone size were taken over from that table, and D and trimming were inferred from the DNA. The sample table holds under 200,000 clones, of which about 82% were seen once. The ten largest clonotypes hold around 7% of the sample.

The sequencing input was peripheral blood. Here the chain combines TRBV11-3 and TRBJ2-2; the D gene is perhaps TRBD2, from 6 matching bases. This sequence originates from a man in his fifties with active or convalescent COVID-19. The DNA is as follows: TGTGCCAGCAGCCCTAGTGCGGGAAACACCGGGGAGCTGTTTTTT. This is translated as CASSPSAGNTGELFF.